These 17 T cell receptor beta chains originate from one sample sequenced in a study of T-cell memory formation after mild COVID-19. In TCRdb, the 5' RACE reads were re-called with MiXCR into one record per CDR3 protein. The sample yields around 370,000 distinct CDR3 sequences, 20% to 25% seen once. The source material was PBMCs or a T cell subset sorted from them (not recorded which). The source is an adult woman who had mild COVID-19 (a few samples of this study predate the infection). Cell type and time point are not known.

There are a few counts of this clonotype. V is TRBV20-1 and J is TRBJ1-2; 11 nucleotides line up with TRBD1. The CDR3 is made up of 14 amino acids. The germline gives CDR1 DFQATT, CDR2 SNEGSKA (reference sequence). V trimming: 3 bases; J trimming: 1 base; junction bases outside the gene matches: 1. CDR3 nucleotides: TGCAGTGCTAGGGGACAGGGGGTTAACTATGGCTACACCTTC. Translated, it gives CSARGQGVNYGYTF.

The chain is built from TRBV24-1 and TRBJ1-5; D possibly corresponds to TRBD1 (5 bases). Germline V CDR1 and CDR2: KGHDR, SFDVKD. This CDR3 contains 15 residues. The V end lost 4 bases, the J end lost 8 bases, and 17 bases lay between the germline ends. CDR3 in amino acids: CATSDPGTADEPQHF. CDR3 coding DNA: TGTGCCACCAGTGACCCAGGGACTGCAGACGAGCCCCAGCATTTT.

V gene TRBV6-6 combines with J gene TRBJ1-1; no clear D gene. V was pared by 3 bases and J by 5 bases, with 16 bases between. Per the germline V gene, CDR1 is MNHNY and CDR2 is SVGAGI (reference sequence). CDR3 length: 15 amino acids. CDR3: CASSYFVGQVTEAFF. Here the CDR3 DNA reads TGTGCCAGCAGTTATTTTGTGGGCCAGGTTACTGAAGCTTTCTTT.

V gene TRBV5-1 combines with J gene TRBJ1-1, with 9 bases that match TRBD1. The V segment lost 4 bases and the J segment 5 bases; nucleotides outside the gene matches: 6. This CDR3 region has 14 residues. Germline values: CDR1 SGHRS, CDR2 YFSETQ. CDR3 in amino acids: CASSPRDRATEAFF. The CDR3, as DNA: TGCGCCAGCAGCCCCCGGGACAGGGCTACTGAAGCTTTCTTT.

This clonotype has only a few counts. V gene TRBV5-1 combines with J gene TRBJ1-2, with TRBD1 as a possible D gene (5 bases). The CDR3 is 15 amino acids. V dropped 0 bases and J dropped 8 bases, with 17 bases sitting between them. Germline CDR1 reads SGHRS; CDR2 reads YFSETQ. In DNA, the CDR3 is TGCGCCAGCAGCTTGGTTCAGGGTGGCCTTAGGGGCTACACCTTC. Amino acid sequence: CASSLVQGGLRGYTF.

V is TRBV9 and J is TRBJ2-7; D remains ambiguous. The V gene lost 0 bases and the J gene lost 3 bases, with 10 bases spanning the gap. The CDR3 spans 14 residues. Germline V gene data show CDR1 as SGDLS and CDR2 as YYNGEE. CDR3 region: CASSVGQIGYEQYF. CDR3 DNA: TGTGCCAGCAGCGTAGGGCAGATAGGCTACGAGCAGTACTTC.

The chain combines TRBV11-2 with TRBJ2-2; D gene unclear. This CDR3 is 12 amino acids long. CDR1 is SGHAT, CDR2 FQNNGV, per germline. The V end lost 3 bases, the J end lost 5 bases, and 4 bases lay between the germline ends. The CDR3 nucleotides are TGTGCCAGCAGCTTCTTGACCGGGGAGCTGTTTTTT. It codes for CASSFLTGELFF.

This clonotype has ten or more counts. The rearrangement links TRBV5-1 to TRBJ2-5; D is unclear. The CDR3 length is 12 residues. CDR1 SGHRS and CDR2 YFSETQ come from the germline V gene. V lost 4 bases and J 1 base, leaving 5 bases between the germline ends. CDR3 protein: CASSPFQETQYF. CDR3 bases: TGCGCCAGCAGCCCCTTCCAAGAGACCCAGTACTTC.

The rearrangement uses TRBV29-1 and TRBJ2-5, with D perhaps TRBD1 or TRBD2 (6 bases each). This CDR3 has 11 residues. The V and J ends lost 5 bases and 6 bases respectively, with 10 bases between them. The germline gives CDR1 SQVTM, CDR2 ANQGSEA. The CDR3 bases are TGCAGCGTTAAGGGGGGAAAGACCCAGTACTTC. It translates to CSVKGGKTQYF.

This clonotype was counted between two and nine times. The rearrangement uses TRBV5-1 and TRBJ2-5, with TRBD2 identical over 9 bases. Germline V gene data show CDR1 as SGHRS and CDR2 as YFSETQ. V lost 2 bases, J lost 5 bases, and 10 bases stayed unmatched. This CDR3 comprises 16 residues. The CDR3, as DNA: TGCGCCAGCAGCTTTGGGACCGGGACTAGCTCTGAGACCCAGTACTTC. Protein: CASSFGTGTSSETQYF.

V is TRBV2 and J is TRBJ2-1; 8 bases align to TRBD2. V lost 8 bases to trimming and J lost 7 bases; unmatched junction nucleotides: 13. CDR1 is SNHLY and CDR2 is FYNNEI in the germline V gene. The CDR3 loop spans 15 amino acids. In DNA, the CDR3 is TGTGCCAGCTTCCGAGCCGGGGGGGCAGAAAATGAGCAGTTCTTC. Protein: CASFRAGGAENEQFF.

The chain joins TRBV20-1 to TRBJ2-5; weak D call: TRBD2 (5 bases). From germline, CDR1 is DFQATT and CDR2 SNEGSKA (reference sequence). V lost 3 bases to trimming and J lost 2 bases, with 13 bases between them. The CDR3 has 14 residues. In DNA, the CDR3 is TGCAGTGCTAGCTTGGTTTCGGGGCAAGAGACCCAGTACTTC. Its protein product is CSASLVSGQETQYF.

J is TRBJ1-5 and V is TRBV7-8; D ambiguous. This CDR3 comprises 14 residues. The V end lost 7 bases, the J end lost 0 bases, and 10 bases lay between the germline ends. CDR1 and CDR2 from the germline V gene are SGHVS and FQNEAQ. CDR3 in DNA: TGTGCCAGCACCGCGGGCCATAGCAATCAGCCCCAGCATTTT. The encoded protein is CASTAGHSNQPQHF.

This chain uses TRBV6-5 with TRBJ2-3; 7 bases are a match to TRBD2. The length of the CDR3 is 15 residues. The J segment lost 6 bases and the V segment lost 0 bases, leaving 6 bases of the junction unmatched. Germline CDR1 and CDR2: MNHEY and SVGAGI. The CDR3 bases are TGTGCCAGCAGTTACTCAACTTACGGGGGGGATACGCAGTATTTT. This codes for CASSYSTYGGDTQYF.

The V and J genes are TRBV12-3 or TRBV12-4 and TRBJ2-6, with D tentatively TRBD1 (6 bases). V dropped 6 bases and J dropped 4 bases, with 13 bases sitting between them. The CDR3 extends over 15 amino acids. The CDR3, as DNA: TGTGCCAGCAGATTTCCCGGGACAGGGGCCAACGTCCTGACTTTC. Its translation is CASRFPGTGANVLTF.

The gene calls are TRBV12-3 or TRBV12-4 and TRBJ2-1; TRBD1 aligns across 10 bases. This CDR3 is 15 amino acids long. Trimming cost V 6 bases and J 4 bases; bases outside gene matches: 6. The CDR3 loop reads CASSLTGQGYNEQFF. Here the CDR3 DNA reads TGTGCCAGCAGCTTAACGGGACAGGGGTACAATGAGCAGTTCTTC.

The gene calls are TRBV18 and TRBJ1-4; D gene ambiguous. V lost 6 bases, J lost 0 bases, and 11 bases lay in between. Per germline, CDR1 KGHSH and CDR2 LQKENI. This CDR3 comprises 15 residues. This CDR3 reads CASSRDPATNEKLFF. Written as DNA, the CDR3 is TGTGCCAGCTCGCGCGACCCCGCAACTAATGAAAAACTGTTTTTT.